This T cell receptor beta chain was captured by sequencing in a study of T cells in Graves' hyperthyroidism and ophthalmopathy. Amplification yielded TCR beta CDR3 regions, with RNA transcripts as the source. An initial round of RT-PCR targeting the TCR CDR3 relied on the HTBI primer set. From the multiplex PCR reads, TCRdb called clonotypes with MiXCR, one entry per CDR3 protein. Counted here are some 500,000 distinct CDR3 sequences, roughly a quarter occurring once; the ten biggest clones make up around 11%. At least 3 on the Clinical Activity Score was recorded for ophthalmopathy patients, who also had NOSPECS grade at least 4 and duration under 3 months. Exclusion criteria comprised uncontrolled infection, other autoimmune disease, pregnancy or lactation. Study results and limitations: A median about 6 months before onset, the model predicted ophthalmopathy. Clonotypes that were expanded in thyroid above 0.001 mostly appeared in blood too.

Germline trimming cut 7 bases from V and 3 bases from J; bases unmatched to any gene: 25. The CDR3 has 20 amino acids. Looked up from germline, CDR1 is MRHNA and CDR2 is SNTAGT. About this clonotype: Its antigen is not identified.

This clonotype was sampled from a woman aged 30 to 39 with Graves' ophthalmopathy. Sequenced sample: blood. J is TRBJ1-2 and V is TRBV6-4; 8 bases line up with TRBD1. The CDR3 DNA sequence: TGTGCCAGCACCCAGGGTGAAGCTGACAGGGGAGGAGGTCGTGACTATGGCTACACCTTC. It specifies CASTQGEADRGGGRDYGYTF.